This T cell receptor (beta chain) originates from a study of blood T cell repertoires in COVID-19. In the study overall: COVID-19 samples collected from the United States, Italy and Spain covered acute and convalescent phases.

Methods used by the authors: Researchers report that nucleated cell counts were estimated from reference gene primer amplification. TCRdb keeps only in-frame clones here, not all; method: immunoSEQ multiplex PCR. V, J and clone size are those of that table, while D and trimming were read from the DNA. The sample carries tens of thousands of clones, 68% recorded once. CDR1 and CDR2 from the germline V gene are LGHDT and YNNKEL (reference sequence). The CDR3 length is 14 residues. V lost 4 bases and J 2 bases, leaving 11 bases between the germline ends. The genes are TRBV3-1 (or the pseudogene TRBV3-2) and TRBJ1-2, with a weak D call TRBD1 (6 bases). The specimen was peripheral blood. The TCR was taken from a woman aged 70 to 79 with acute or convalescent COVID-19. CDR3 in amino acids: CASSPRDRNYGYTF. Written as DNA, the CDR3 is TGTGCCAGCAGCCCGCGAGACAGGAACTATGGCTACACCTTC.